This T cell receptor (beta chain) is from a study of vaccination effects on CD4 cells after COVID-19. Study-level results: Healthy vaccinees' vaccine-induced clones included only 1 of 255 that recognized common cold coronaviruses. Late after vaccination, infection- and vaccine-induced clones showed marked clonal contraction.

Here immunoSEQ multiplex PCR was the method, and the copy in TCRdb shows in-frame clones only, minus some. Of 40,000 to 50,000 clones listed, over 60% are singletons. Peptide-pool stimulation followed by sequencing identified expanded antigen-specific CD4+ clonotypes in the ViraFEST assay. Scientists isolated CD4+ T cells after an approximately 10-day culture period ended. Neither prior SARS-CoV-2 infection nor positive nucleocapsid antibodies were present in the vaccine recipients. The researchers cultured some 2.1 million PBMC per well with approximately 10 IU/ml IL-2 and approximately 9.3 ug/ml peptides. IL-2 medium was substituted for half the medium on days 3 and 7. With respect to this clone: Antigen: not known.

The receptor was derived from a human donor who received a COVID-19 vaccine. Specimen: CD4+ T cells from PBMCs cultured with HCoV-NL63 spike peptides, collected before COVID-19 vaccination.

The CDR3 here is CAWTKGQGDPNQPQHF. The CDR3 nucleotides are TGTGCCTGGACAAAGGGACAGGGGGACCCCAATCAGCCCCAGCATTTT. The rearrangement joins TRBV30 to TRBJ1-5; 11 nucleotides agree with TRBD1. CDR1 is GTSNPN, CDR2 SVGIG, per germline (reference sequence). The CDR3 totals 16 residues. V lost 4 bases to trimming and J lost 3 bases; unmatched junction nucleotides: 8.